This T cell receptor beta chain is drawn from a study of cytomegalovirus exposure and HLA in healthy donors. Overall study: Out of roughly 200 million T cells, an earlier analysis found around 120 million unique TCR beta sequences in total.

PCR primers comprised 60 Vbeta and 13 Jbeta primers. The repertoire was sequenced with immunoSEQ multiplex PCR; TCRdb's copy has only in-frame clones and lacks some. The sample gives under 300,000 clones, 92% of which show up once; around 1.7% is in the top ten. This CDR3 has 14 residues. Trimming took 1 base from V and 3 from J; bases not matched to a gene: 5. Germline V CDR1 and CDR2: GTSNPN, SVGIG (reference sequence). Study-wide findings and caveats: A later analysis, which compared TCR beta chains of equal frequency, found the HLA-associated ones more clonally expanded. Among TCR sequences, most were rare, though some public TCRs appeared in many donors.

About this clone itself: Antigen unknown.

This sequence joins TRBV30 and TRBJ2-7; 8 bases line up with TRBD1. Sequencing input: PBMCs. The clonotype comes from a girl aged 2 to 10 in good health and CMV-seronegative. DNA for the CDR3: TGTGCCTGGAGTGGACAGGGGAGGATCTACGAGCAGTACTTC. This codes for CAWSGQGRIYEQYF.